This T cell receptor beta chain emerged from a study of memory CD4+ T cells and cytomegalovirus serostatus. Whole-study results and caveats: Suggested: most of the CMV-linked TCR signature lies in CD4+ memory cells. CMV serostatus prediction reached median AUC approximately 0.95, or 0.91 with US-trained model. CD4+ memory repertoires contained 67 of 164 reported CMV TCRbeta sequences.

For this clone: Its antigen remains unidentified.

Data came from immunoSEQ multiplex PCR; TCRdb stores just in-frame clones and leaves some out. The sample has fewer than 35,000 clones, about 75% seen once. The sort gate was single viable CD3+CD4+CD8-CD45RO+ cells for memory CD4+ T cells. V was cut by 0 bases and J by 8 bases, with 11 bases left in between. Germline CDR1 and CDR2: SGHDT and YYEEEE. This CDR3 is 14 amino acids long. What was sequenced was memory CD4+ T cells from blood. The genes are TRBV5-6 and TRBJ1-4; D remains ambiguous. The clonotype was recovered from an adult in good health and CMV-seronegative. CDR3: CASSLGRRAEKLFF. The DNA for the CDR3 is TGTGCCAGCAGCTTGGGAAGGCGGGCGGAAAAACTGTTTTTT.